This TCR beta chain is drawn from a study of identifying expanded T cells in peripheral blood. Healthy donors had no documented immune events, such as infections, while sampled. Method: immunoSEQ multiplex PCR; TCRdb's copy keeps in-frame clones and lacks some. Of about 50,000 clones in the sample, under 85% were seen once. Remarks on this clone: No antigen is known for it.

The CDR3 sequence is 13 residues long. V was shortened by 6 bases and J by 1 base, with 8 bases between the two germline ends. The germline CDR1 and CDR2 sequences are MNHNY and SVGAGI (reference sequence). Study-level results: Approximately 1.1 clones differed between technical replicates, versus approximately 16 and 19 over time. Across healthy donors, higher total template counts meant significantly greater approximately 2-week count variance.

Material for sequencing was blood. V and J are TRBV6-6 and TRBJ2-3; no clear D. The TCR comes from a person between 18 and 75 years old in good health. CDR3 coding DNA: TGTGCCAGCAGCTCGCCGGGCACAGATACGCAGTATTTT. Translation gives CASSSPGTDTQYF.